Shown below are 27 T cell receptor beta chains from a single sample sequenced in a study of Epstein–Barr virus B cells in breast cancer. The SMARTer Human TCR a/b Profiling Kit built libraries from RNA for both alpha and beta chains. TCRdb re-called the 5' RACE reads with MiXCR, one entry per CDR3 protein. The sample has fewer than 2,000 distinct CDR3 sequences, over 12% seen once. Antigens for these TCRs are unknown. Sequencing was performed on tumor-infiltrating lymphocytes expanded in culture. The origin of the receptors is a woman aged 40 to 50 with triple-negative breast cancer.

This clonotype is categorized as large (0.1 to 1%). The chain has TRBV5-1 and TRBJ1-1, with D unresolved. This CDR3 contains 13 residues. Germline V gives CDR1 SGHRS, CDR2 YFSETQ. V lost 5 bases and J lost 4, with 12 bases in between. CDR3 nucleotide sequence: TGCGCCAGCAGATGGCGGAGGGTCACTGAAGCTTTCTTT. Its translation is CASRWRRVTEAFF.

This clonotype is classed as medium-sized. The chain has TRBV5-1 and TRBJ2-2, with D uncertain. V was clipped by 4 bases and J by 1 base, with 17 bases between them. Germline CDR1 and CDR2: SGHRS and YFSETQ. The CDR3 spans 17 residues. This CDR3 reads CASSTNPPTKNTGELFF. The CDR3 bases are TGCGCCAGCAGCACGAACCCTCCGACAAAGAACACCGGGGAGCTGTTTTTT.

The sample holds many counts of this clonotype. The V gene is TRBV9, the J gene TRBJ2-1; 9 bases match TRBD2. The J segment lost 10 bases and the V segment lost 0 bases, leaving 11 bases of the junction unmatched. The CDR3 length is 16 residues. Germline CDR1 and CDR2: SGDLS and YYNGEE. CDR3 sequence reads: CASSVGGGGAAWEQFF. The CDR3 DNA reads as TGTGCCAGCAGCGTAGGGGGCGGGGGGGCTGCTTGGGAGCAGTTCTTC.

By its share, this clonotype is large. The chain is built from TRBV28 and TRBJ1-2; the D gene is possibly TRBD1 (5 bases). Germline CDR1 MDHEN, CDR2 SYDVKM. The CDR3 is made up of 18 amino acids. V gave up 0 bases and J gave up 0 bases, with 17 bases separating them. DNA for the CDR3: TGTGCCAGCAGTTTATGTCCTACGGACACCCACCCTAACTATGGCTACACCTTC. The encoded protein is CASSLCPTDTHPNYGYTF.

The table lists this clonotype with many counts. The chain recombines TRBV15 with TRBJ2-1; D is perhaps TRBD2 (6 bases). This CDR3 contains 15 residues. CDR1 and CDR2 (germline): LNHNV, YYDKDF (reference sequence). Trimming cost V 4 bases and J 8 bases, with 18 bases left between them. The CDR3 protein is CATSKEGGLTHEQFF. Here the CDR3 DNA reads TGTGCCACCAGCAAAGAGGGAGGTTTAACCCATGAGCAGTTCTTC.

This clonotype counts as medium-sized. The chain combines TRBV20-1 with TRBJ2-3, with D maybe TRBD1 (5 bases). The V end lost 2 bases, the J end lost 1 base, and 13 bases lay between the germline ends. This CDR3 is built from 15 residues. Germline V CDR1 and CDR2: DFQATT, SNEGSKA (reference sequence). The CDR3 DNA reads TGCAGTGCTAGAACGTCAGGGCGGCGCACAGATACGCAGTATTTT. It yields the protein CSARTSGRRTDTQYF.

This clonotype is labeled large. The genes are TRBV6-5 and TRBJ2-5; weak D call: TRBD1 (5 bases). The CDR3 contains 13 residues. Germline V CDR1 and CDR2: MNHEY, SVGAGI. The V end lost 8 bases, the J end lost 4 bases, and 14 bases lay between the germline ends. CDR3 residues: CASGGRARETQYF. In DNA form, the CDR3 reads TGTGCCAGCGGTGGCAGGGCAAGAGAGACCCAGTACTTC.

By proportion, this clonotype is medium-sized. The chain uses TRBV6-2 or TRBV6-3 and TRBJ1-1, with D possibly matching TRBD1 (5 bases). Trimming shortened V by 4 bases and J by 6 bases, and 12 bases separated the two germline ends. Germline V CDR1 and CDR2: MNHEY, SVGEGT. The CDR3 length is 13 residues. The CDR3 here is CASSLTPGAEAFF. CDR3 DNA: TGTGCCAGCAGTTTAACGCCGGGGGCTGAAGCTTTCTTT.

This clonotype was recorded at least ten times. DNA of the CDR3: TGTGCCAGTAGTATATCTGTCGTCGGGGTTGGCACAGATACGCAGTATTTT. Its translation is CASSISVVGVGTDTQYF. The chain combines TRBV19 with TRBJ2-3, with D possibly TRBD2 on 5 matching bases. The CDR3 contains 17 residues. The germline V gene encodes CDR1 LNHDA and CDR2 SQIVND (reference sequence). The germline V and J ends were trimmed by 2 bases and 1 base, with 16 bases remaining between them.

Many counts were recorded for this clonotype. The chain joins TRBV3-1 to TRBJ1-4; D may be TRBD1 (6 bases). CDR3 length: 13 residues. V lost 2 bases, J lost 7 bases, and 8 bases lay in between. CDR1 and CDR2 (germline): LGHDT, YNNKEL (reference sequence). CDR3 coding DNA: TGTGCCAGCAGCCAAAAGGGGGTTGAAAAACTGTTTTTT. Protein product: CASSQKGVEKLFF.

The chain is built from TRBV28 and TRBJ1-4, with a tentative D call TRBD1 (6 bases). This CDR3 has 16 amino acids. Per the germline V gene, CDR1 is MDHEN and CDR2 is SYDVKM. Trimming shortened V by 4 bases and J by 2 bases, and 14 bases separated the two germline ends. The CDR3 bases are TGTGCCAGCAGTTGGTTTATGGGGGCCACTAATGAAAAACTGTTTTTT. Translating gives CASSWFMGATNEKLFF.

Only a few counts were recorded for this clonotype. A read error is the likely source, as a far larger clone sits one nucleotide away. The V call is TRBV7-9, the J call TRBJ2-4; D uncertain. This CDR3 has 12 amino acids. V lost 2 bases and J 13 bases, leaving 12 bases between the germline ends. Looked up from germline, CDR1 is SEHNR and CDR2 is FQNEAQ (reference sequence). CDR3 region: CASSLLSNEQYF. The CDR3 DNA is TGTGCCAGCAGCTTACTTAGTAATGAGCAGTACTTC.

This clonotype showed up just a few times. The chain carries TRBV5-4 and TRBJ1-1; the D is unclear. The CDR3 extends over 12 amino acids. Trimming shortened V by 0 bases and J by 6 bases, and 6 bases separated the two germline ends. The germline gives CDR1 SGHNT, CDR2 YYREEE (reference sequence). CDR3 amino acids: CASSLDSAEAFF. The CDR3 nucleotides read TGTGCCAGCAGCTTGGACTCCGCTGAAGCTTTCTTT.

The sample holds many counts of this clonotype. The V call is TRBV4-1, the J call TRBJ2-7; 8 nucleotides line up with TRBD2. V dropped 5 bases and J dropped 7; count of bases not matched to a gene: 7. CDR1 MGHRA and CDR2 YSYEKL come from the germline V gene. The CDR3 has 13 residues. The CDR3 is CASSRREAEEQYF. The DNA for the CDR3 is TGCGCCAGCAGCAGGCGGGAGGCGGAGGAGCAGTACTTC.

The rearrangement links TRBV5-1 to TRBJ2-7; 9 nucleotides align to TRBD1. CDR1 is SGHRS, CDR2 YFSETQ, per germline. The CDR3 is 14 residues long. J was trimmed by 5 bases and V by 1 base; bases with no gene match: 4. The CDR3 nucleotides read TGCGCCAGCAGCTTGACAGGGGGCGAGAACGAGCAGTACTTC. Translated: CASSLTGGENEQYF.

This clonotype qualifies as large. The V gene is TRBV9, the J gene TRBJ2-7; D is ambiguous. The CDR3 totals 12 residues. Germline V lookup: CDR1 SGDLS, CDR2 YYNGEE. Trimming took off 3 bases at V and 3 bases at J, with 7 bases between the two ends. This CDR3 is CASSGQNYEQYF. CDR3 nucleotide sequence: TGTGCCAGCAGCGGTCAAAACTACGAGCAGTACTTC. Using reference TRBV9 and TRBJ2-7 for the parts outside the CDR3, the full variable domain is DSGVTQTPKHLITATGQRVTLRCSPRSGDLSVYWYQQSLDQGLQFLIQYYNGEERAKGNILERFSAQQFPDLHSELNLSSLELGDSALYFCASSGQNYEQYFGPGTRLTVT.

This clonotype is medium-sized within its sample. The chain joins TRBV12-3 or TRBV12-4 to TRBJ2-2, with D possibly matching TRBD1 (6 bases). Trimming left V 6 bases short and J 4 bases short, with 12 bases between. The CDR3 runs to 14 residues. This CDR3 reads CASRTGKFTGELFF. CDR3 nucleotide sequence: TGTGCCAGCAGGACAGGAAAGTTCACCGGGGAGCTGTTTTTT.

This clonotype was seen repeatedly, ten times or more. CDR3 in DNA: TGCGCCAGCAGCCAAGATCTAATTGGGGCAGGGGAGGCAGATACGCAGTATTTT. Amino acids: CASSQDLIGAGEADTQYF. The chain recombines TRBV4-3 with TRBJ2-3; D is tentatively TRBD1 or TRBD2 (6 bases each). CDR3 length equals 18 residues. Germline V gives CDR1 LGHNA, CDR2 YSLEER. V was pared by 0 bases and J by 4 bases, with 20 bases between.

CDR3 sequence (DNA): TGTGCCTGGAGTCGGGACAGGGGTTCGGCTAACTATGGCTACACCTTC. This codes for CAWSRDRGSANYGYTF. This chain connects TRBV30 to TRBJ1-2, with 10 bases lining up with TRBD1. The CDR3 has 16 residues. V dropped 2 bases and J dropped 0; count of bases not matched to a gene: 6. Germline V CDR1 and CDR2: GTSNPN, SVGIG (reference sequence).

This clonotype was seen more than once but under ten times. The CDR3 spells CSARDGLPGGYTF. In nucleotides, the CDR3 is TGCAGTGCTAGAGACGGGCTCCCGGGGGGCTACACCTTC. The chain carries TRBV20-1 and TRBJ1-2, with D unresolved. CDR1 is DFQATT and CDR2 is SNEGSKA in the germline V gene (reference sequence). With 0 bases removed from V and 8 bases from J, the gap between germline ends came to 13 bases. The CDR3 contains 13 residues.

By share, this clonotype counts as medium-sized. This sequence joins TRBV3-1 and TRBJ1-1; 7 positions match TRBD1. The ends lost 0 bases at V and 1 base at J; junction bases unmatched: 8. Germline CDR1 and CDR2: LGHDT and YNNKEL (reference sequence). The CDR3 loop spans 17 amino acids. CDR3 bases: TGTGCCAGCAGCCAAGATCCGACAGGGCTTACGAACACTGAAGCTTTCTTT. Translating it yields CASSQDPTGLTNTEAFF.

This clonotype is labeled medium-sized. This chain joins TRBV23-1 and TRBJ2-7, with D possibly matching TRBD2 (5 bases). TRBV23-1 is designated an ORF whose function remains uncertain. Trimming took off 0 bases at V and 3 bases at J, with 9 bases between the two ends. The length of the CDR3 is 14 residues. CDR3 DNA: TGCGCCAGCAGTCAATCGAGGGATGGCTACGAGCAGTACTTC. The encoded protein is CASSQSRDGYEQYF.

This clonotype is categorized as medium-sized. The CDR3 DNA sequence: TGTGCCAGCAGCCAAGACAGGGGGCGAGAGACCCAGTACTTC. The encoded protein is CASSQDRGRETQYF. This chain uses TRBV4-2 with TRBJ2-5, with 8 bases matching TRBD1. Per germline, CDR1 LGHNA and CDR2 YNFKEQ. Trimming removed 0 bases from V and 4 bases from J; junction bases left unmatched: 1. The CDR3 totals 14 residues.

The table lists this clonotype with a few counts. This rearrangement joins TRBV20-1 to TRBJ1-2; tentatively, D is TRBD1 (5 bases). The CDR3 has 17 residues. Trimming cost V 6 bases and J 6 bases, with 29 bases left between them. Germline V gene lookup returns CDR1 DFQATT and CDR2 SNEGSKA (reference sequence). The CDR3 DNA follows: TGCAGTGCCCTCCCTCTGACAGTACTGTCCTTCGGGGATGGCTACACCTTC. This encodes CSALPLTVLSFGDGYTF.

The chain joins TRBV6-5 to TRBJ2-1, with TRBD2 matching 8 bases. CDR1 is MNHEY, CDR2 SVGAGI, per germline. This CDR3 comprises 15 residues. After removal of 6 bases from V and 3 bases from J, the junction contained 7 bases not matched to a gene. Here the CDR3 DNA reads TGTGCCAGCAGCCGGGGACTAGAAAACTACAATGAGCAGTTCTTC. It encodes CASSRGLENYNEQFF.

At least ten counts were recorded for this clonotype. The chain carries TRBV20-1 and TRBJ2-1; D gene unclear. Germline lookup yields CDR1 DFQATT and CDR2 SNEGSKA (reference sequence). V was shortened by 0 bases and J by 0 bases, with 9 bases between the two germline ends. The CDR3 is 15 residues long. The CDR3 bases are TGCAGTGCTAGAGACTTTAAAAGCTCCTACAATGAGCAGTTCTTC. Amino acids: CSARDFKSSYNEQFF.

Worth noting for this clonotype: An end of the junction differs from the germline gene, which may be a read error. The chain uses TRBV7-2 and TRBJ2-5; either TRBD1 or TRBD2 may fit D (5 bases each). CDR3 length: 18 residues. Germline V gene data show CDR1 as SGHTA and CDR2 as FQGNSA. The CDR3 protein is CASSSPGTVTLTQETQYF. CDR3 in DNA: TGTGCCAGCAGCTCCCCCGGGACGGTCACCCTCACCCAAGAGACTCAGTACTTC.